This is a list of T cell receptor beta chains from one sample in a study of identical twins. One entry per CDR3 protein results from TCRdb running MiXCR on the 5' RACE reads. Of roughly 490,000 distinct CDR3 sequences listed, roughly 13% were seen once; the top ten hold approximately 1%. These data were also filed under a second study, of yellow fever vaccine responses in identical twins.

Sequencing input: CD4+ T cells sorted from blood. These receptors were collected from a woman aged 18 to 35 in good health. Both conserved end residues are part of each CDR3. The D gene is left open where the match is weak. Some rows have no size entry. The others give once, few or many, or a class for an expanded clone.

j_gene,abundance,v_gene,d_gene,CDR3nt,CDR3aa
TRBJ2-1,.,TRBV18,.,TGTGCCAGCTCACCTCTGGGAGACAGGGAGCAGTTCTTC,CASSPLGDREQFF
TRBJ1-2,few,TRBV5-1,TRBD1,TGCGCCAGCAGCTTATTGACAGGGATGGATGGCTACACCTTC,CASSLLTGMDGYTF
TRBJ2-1,.,TRBV7-9,.,TGTGCCAGCAGCCGCTCCAGCTCTGCTTACAATGAGCAGTTCTTC,CASSRSSSAYNEQFF
TRBJ2-5,.,TRBV5-1,TRBD2,TGCGCCAGCAGCCTGGATGGACTAGCCCAAGAGACCCAGTACTTC,CASSLDGLAQETQYF
TRBJ2-7,.,TRBV28,.,TGTGCCAGCAGTCCGACCGGGACGATCTACGAGCAGTACTTC,CASSPTGTIYEQYF
TRBJ2-1,many,TRBV12-3/TRBV12-4,.,TGTGCCAGCAGTTTAGCGGGGGGCCATGAGCAGTTCTTC,CASSLAGGHEQFF
TRBJ2-3,.,TRBV6-2/TRBV6-3,.,TGTGCCAGCAGAAGACGGTACCAACTATTCACAGATACGCAGTATTTT,CASRRRYQLFTDTQYF
TRBJ1-1,few,TRBV4-2,.,TGTGCCAGCAGCCCCTCTCAGACTGAAGCTTTCTTT,CASSPSQTEAFF
TRBJ1-6,few,TRBV27,.,TGTGCCAGCAGCAGGGGTTCCTATAATTCACCCCTCCACTTT,CASSRGSYNSPLHF
TRBJ2-3,many,TRBV7-9,TRBD2,TGTGCCAGCAGCGGGAGCGGGAATCAAGATACGCAGTATTTT,CASSGSGNQDTQYF
TRBJ1-3,few,TRBV12-3/TRBV12-4,.,TGTGCCAGCATTCGCCCTGGGACACCTGGAAACACCATATATTTT,CASIRPGTPGNTIYF
TRBJ2-3,many,TRBV29-1,.,TGCAGCGGGGGAGAGATCACAGATACGCAGTATTTT,CSGGEITDTQYF
TRBJ1-1,few,TRBV20-1,.,TGCAGTGCGGACCATGGGGGCACTGAAGCTTTCTTT,CSADHGGTEAFF
TRBJ2-7,few,TRBV13,TRBD2,TGTGCCAGCCGGAGAGCGGGAGTGGGTTACGAGCAGTACTTC,CASRRAGVGYEQYF
TRBJ1-5,few,TRBV12-3/TRBV12-4,.,TGTGCCAGCATAGGGGAAGGGAATCAGCCCCAGCATTTT,CASIGEGNQPQHF
TRBJ2-3,many,TRBV4-2,TRBD2,TGTGCCAGTAGGACTAGCGGGGCCGGAGATACGCAGTATTTT,CASRTSGAGDTQYF
TRBJ1-1,few,TRBV30,.,TGTGCCGGGGGACGGGACACTGAAGCTTTCTTT,CAGGRDTEAFF